These 5 T cell receptor beta chains originate from one sample sequenced in a study of blood T cells in healthy people across ages. It was with a sample-barcoded 5' primer and a J-beta primer mix that a second PCR of roughly 6 to 12 cycles was run. TCRdb re-analysed the 5' RACE reads in MiXCR, keeping a single row per CDR3 protein. The data contain about 1.8 million distinct CDR3 sequences, 49% of them singletons. Sequenced input: blood. These receptor sequences come from a woman in her forties in good health.

The V call is TRBV6-5, the J call TRBJ1-3; TRBD1 is a possible D gene (5 bases). The CDR3 contains 15 residues. Trimming shortened V by 6 bases and J by 2 bases, and 14 bases separated the two germline ends. Germline V gene lookup returns CDR1 MNHEY and CDR2 SVGAGI. For the CDR3, the DNA is TGTGCCAGCAGGCGTACCGGGACGGCTGGAAACACCATATATTTT. Translation: CASRRTGTAGNTIYF.

The rearrangement uses TRBV12-3 or TRBV12-4 and TRBJ1-1; 9 bases line up with TRBD1. CDR3 length equals 13 residues. V shed 5 bases, J shed 4 bases, and the junction held 2 bases outside the gene matches. Written as DNA, the CDR3 is TGTGCCAGCAGTAAGACAGGGGGCACTGAAGCTTTCTTT. Its translation is CASSKTGGTEAFF.

This clonotype was picked up many times. The gene calls are TRBV20-1 and TRBJ2-4; 8 nucleotides match TRBD2. The V and J ends lost 1 base and 3 bases, in that order; junction bases with no gene match: 8. From germline, CDR1 is DFQATT and CDR2 SNEGSKA (reference sequence). This CDR3 has 16 residues. DNA of the CDR3: TGCAGTGCTAGAGTGGGACTAGGGGTAGGCAAAAACATTCAGTACTTC. Amino acid sequence: CSARVGLGVGKNIQYF.

This sequence joins TRBV4-3 and TRBJ2-1; 7 bases match TRBD2. The J call may be wrong; the DNA end is better matched by TRBJ2-7. Germline V gene sequence: CDR1 LGHNA, CDR2 YSLEER. The CDR3 contains 16 residues. The CDR3 nucleotides are TGCGCCAGCAGCCCCACGACCGGGGGGACCTTCAATGAGCAGTACTTC. Protein product: CASSPTTGGTFNEQYF.

The gene calls are TRBV13 and TRBJ2-1, with D maybe TRBD2 (6 bases). The length of the CDR3 is 13 residues. The V and J ends lost 5 bases and 10 bases respectively, with 15 bases between them. Germline-derived CDR1 and CDR2 are PRHDT and FYEKMQ (reference sequence). The DNA of the CDR3 is TGTGCCAGCAGCCCGCACCAAAGCGGGGAGCAGTTCTTC. It is translated as CASSPHQSGEQFF. Combining the CDR3 with reference TRBV13 and TRBJ2-1 gives the whole variable domain AAGVIQSPRHLIKEKRETATLKCYPIPRHDTVYWYQQGPGQDPQFLISFYEKMQSDKGSIPDRFSAQQFSDYHSELNMSSLELGDSALYFCASSPHQSGEQFFGPGTRLTVL.